This T cell receptor beta chain derives from a study of metastatic and nonmetastatic thyroid tumors. Study overall: Repertoire data that came from the blood and tumor or nodule tissue of malignant and benign thyroid patients were compared.

About this clone: Its antigen is unidentified. Compared with germline, one end of the junction differs, possibly owing to a read error.

The germline V gene has CDR1 SQVTM and CDR2 ANQGSEA. This CDR3 is built from 13 residues. Thyroid surgery took place with no prior treatment in any patient. General study findings and limits: Reportedly, malignant thyroid tumors had significantly higher TCR beta diversity than benign nodules, in blood and tumor.

Authors' analysis steps: Construction of a distant-metastasis classifier for papillary thyroid cancer relied on CDR3 differences across clinicopathological groups. TCRdb ran MiXCR on the PCR reads. The V and J calls come from TCRdb's annotation, not from the publication. The sample yields some 15,000 clones, approximately 30% seen once. Sequencing was performed on tumor tissue. The source of this sequence is a male donor with papillary thyroid cancer or a benign thyroid nodule (not recorded which). Some clones in this sample may be carry-over from other donors' samples. This chain uses TRBV29-1 with TRBJ2-2, with D maybe TRBD2 (5 bases). CDR3 bases: TGCGGGGTTGGGAGTTCGAACACCGGTGAGCTGTTTTTT. It is translated as CGVGSSNTGELFF.